The 10 T cell receptor beta chains below were found in one sample sequenced in a study of cytomegalovirus exposure and HLA in healthy donors. Use of 60 Vbeta and 13 Jbeta primers characterized the PCR. This table comes from immunoSEQ multiplex PCR, and its TCRdb copy is limited to in-frame clones, with some not included. This table has roughly 100,000 clones, approximately 85% appearing once. The material sequenced was PBMCs. The receptor source for this set is a man aged 50 to 59 in good health and CMV-seronegative.

The chain couples TRBV6-5 to TRBJ2-1; TRBD2 matches at 7 bases. Per germline, CDR1 MNHEY and CDR2 SVGAGI. J was trimmed by 9 bases and V by 5 bases; bases with no gene match: 7. The CDR3 is 13 amino acids. Here the CDR3 reads CASSNSWGGEQFF. DNA of the CDR3: TGTGCCAGCAGTAATTCTTGGGGGGGTGAGCAGTTCTTC.

This rearrangement joins TRBV29-1 to TRBJ1-1; D gene ambiguous. This CDR3 comprises 13 residues. The V end was cut by 7 bases, the J end by 3 bases, with 15 bases between. CDR1 and CDR2 (germline): SQVTM, ANQGSEA. The CDR3 DNA is TGCAGCGGTAAGGACTCCTACGACACTGAAGCTTTCTTT. It yields the protein CSGKDSYDTEAFF.

The gene calls are TRBV7-8 and TRBJ2-5; TRBD2 agrees at 10 bases. V dropped 2 bases and J dropped 5; count of bases not matched to a gene: 2. Germline CDR1 and CDR2: SGHVS and FQNEAQ. The CDR3 has 14 residues. The CDR3 DNA sequence: TGTGCCAGCAGCTTACCGGGACTAGCGGAGACCCAGTACTTC. Translated, it gives CASSLPGLAETQYF. Supplemented by reference TRBV7-8 and TRBJ2-5, the full variable domain reads GAGVSQSPRYKVAKRGQDVALRCDPISGHVSLFWYQQALGQGPEFLTYFQNEAQLDKSGLPSDRFFAERPEGSVSTLKIQRTQQEDSAVYLCASSLPGLAETQYFGPGTRLLVL.

The V call is TRBV7-2, the J call TRBJ2-7; D gene ambiguous. Germline CDR1 reads SGHTA; CDR2 reads FQGNSA. This CDR3 spans 12 amino acids. V was cut by 6 bases and J by 4 bases, with 10 bases left in between. The CDR3 DNA follows: TGTGCCAGCAGTTTACCCGGGTACGAGCAGTACTTC. The encoded protein is CASSLPGYEQYF.

The chain has TRBV7-9 and TRBJ2-7; D not certain. Between the trimmed V and J ends, which lost 5 bases and 3 bases, there was a span of 11 bases. The V gene's germline CDR1 is SEHNR and CDR2 FQNEAQ (reference sequence). The CDR3 totals 13 residues. CDR3 sequence reads: CASSDRLIYEQYF. CDR3 DNA: TGTGCCAGCAGCGACCGACTCATCTACGAGCAGTACTTC.

Written as DNA, the CDR3 is TGTGCCAGCAGTTACGAGGGCCAAACCTACGAGCAGTACTTC. Translation gives CASSYEGQTYEQYF. The chain employs TRBV6-6 and TRBJ2-7; the D gene is possibly TRBD2 (5 bases). Germline CDR1 MNHNY, CDR2 SVGAGI (reference sequence). The CDR3 extends over 14 amino acids. V dropped 2 bases and J dropped 2 bases, with 10 bases sitting between them.

This chain links TRBV14 with TRBJ2-3; D may be TRBD2 (6 bases). The germline gives CDR1 SGHDN, CDR2 FVKESK. The CDR3 consists of 16 residues. Trimming removed 2 bases at V and 3 bases at J, with 15 bases between. The CDR3 loop is CASSQLGGVRTDTQYF. CDR3 coding DNA: TGTGCCAGCAGCCAACTAGGAGGGGTTAGGACAGATACGCAGTATTTT.

The CDR3 here is CAISVLVTEGSEAFF. The CDR3 nucleotides read TGTGCCATCAGTGTTTTAGTCACCGAGGGTTCTGAAGCTTTCTTT. This sequence joins TRBV10-3 and TRBJ1-1, with D unclear. V gave up 4 bases and J gave up 6 bases, with 18 bases separating them. Germline V gene data show CDR1 as ENHRY and CDR2 as SYGVKD. The CDR3 totals 15 residues.

A single count supports this clone. The chain combines TRBV6-1 with TRBJ2-7; D perhaps matches TRBD2 (6 bases). V was shortened by 6 bases and J by 1 base, with 10 bases between the two germline ends. Germline CDR1 and CDR2: MNHNS and SASEGT. This CDR3 region has 13 residues. CDR3 amino acids: CASSDGGSYEQYF. In nucleotides, the CDR3 is TGTGCCAGCAGCGACGGGGGTTCCTACGAGCAGTACTTC.

The chain joins TRBV7-2 to TRBJ1-1, with 9 positions matching TRBD1. Germline loops: CDR1 SGHTA, CDR2 FQGNSA. The CDR3 contains 14 residues. Trimming took 0 bases from V and 6 from J; bases not matched to a gene: 2. The CDR3 here is CASSLAGTGSEAFF. The DNA of the CDR3 is TGTGCCAGCAGCTTAGCCGGGACAGGGTCTGAAGCTTTCTTT.